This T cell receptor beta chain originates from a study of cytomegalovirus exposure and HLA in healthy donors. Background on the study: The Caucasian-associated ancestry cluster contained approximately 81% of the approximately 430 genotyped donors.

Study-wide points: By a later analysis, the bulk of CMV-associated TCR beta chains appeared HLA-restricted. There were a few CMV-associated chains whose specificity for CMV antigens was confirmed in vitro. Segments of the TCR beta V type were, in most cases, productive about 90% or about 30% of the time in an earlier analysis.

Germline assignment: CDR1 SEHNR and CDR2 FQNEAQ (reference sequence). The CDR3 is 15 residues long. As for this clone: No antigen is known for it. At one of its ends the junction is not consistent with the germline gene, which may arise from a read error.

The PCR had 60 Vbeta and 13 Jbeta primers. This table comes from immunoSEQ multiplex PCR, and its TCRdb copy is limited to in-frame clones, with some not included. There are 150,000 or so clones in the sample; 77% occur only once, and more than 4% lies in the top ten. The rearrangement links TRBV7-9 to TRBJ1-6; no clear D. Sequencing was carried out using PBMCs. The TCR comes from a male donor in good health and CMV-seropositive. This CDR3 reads CSSSSMAGYGSPLHF. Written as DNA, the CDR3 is TGTTCCAGCAGCTCAATGGCGGGGTACGGTTCACCCCTCCACTTT.